Sequencing of this T cell receptor beta chain was carried out in a study of cytomegalovirus exposure and HLA in healthy donors. About the study: As released early, the data held some 80 million unique TCRs from HLA-typed donors. The study's findings and limits: Accurate prediction of most subjects' HLA-A and HLA-B alleles from TCR beta sequences was reported. Cytomegalovirus status, reportedly, was diagnosed with high specificity and sensitivity by the classifier.

Use of 60 Vbeta and 13 Jbeta primers characterized the PCR. Assay: immunoSEQ multiplex PCR; the TCRdb copy retains only in-frame clones and omits some. This table has about 160,000 clones, roughly 88% appearing once. Points on this clone: The antigen remains unidentified.

The TCR sequence derives from a boy aged 2 to 9 in good health and CMV-seronegative. Sequenced: PBMCs.

CDR3 amino acids: CASRLSRGEVEQFF. The CDR3 DNA reads as TGTGCCAGCAGGTTATCGCGGGGGGAGGTTGAGCAGTTCTTC. The J gene is TRBJ2-1, the V gene TRBV6-1, with TRBD2 matching over 8 bases. V lost 6 bases to trimming and J lost 9 bases; unmatched junction nucleotides: 10. CDR1 is MNHNS and CDR2 is SASEGT in the germline V gene. There are 14 residues in the CDR3.